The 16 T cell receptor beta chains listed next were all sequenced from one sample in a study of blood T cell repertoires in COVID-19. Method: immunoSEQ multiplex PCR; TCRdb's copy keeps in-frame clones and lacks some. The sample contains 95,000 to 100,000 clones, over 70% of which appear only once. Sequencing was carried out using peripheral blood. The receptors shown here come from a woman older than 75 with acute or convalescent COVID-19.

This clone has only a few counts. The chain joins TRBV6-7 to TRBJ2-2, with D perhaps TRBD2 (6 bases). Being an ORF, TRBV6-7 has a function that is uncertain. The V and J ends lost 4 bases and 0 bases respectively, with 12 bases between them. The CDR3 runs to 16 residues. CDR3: CASSSAGLANTGELFF. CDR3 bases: TGTGCCAGCAGTTCCGCGGGACTGGCGAACACCGGGGAGCTGTTTTTT.

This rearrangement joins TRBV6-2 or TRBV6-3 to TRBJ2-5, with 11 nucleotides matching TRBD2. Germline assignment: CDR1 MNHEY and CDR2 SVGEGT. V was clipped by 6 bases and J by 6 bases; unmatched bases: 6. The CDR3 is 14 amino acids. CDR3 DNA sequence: TGTGCCAGCAGCCATGGGACTAGCGGAAAGACCCAGTACTTC. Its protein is CASSHGTSGKTQYF.

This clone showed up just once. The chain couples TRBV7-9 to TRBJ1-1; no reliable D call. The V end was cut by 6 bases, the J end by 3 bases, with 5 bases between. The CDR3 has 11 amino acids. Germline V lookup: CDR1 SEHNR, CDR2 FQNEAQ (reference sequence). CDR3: CASSLYTEAFF. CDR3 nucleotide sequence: TGTGCCAGCAGTCTTTACACTGAAGCTTTCTTT.

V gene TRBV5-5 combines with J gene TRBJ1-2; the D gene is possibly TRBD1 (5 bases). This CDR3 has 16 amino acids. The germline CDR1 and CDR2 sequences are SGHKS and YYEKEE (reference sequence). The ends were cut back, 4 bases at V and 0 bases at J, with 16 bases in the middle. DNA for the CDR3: TGTGCCAGCAGCCCGGTGGGGGGGTCCTCTAACTATGGCTACACCTTC. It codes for CASSPVGGSSNYGYTF.

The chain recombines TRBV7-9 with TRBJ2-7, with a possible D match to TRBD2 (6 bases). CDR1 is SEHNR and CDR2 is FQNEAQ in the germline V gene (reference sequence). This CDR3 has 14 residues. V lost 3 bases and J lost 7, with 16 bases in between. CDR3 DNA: TGTGCCAGCAGCTTCTGGCGGCGGGGTAGAGAGCAGTACTTC. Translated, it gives CASSFWRRGREQYF. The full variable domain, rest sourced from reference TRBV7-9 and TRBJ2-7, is DTGVSQNPRHKITKRGQNVTFRCDPISEHNRLYWYRQTLGQGPEFLTYFQNEAQLEKSRLLSDRFSAERPKGSFSTLEIQRTEQGDSAMYLCASSFWRRGREQYFGPGTRLTVT.

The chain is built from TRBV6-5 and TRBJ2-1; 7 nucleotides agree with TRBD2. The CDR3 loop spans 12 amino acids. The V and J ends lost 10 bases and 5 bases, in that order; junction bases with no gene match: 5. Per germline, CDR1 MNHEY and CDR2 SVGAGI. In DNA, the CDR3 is TGTGCCACCTCTCTAGCGGACAATGAGCAGTTCTTC. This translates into CATSLADNEQFF.

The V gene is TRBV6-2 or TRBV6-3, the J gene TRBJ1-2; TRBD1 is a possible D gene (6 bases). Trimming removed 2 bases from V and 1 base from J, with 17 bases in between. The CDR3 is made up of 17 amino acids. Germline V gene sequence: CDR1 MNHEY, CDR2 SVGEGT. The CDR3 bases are TGTGCCAGCAGTTACGCCGCCGGGACACAACGTAACTATGGCTACACCTTC. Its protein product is CASSYAAGTQRNYGYTF.

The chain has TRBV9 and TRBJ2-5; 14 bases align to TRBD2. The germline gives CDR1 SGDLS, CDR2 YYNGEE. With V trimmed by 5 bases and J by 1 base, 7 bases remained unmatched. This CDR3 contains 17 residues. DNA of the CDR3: TGTGCCAGCAGTCGACTAGCGGGGGGGATACTCCAAGAGACCCAGTACTTC. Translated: CASSRLAGGILQETQYF.

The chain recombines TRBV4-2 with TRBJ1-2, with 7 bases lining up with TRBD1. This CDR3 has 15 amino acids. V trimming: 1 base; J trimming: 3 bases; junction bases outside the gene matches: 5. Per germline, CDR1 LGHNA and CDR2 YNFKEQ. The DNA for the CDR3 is TGTGCCAGCAGCCAAGGGACAGGATCGGACTATGGCTACACCTTC. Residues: CASSQGTGSDYGYTF.

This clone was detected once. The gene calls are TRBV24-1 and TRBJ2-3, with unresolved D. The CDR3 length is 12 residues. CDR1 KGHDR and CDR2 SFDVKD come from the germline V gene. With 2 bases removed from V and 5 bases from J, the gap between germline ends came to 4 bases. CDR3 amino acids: CATSDYKDTQYF. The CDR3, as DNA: TGTGCCACCAGTGATTATAAAGATACGCAGTATTTT.

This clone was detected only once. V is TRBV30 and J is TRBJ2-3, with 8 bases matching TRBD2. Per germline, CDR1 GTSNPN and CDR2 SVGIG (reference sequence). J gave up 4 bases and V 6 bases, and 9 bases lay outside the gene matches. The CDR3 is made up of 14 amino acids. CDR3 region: CACPTGGGSDTQYF. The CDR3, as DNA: TGTGCCTGCCCCACGGGCGGGGGGTCAGATACGCAGTATTTT.

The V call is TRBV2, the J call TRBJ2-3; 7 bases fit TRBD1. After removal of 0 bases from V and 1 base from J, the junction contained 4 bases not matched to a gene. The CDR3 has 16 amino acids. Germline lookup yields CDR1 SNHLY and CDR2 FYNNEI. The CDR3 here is CASSEARQGGTDTQYF. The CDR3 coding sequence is TGTGCCAGCAGTGAAGCGAGACAGGGTGGCACAGATACGCAGTATTTT.

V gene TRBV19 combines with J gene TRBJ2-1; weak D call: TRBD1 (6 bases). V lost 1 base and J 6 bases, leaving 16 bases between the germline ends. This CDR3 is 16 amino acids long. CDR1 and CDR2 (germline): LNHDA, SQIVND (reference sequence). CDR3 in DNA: TGTGCCAGTAGTATAGCACCAGGGGTCCTGGGCAATGAGCAGTTCTTC. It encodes CASSIAPGVLGNEQFF.

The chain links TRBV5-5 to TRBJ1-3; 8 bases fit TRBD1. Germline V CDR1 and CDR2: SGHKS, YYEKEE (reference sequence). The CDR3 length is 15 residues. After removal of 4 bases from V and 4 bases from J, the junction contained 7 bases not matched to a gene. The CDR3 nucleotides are TGTGCCAGCAGCGATACAGGGGACAGGGGAAACACCATATATTTT. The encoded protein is CASSDTGDRGNTIYF. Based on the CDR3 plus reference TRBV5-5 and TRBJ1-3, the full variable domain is DAGVTQSPTHLIKTRGQQVTLRCSPISGHKSVSWYQQVLGQGPQFIFQYYEKEERGRGNFPDRFSARQFPNYSSELNVNALLLGDSALYLCASSDTGDRGNTIYFGEGSWLTVV.

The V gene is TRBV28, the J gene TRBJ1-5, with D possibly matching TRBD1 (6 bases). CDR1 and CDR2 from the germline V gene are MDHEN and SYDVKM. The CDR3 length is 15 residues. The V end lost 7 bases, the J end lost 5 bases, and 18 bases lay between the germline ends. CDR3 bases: TGTGCCAGCAACATAGGGGGAAAGGGGGATCAGCCCCAGCATTTT. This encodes CASNIGGKGDQPQHF.

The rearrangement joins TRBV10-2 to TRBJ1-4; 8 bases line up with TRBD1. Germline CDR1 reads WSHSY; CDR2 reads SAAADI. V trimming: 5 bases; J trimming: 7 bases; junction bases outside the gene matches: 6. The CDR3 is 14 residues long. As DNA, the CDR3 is TGCGCCAGCAGTCCCGGACAGGGAGTTGAAAAACTGTTTTTT. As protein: CASSPGQGVEKLFF.